The 27 T cell receptor beta chains below were found in one sample sequenced in a study of T cells in Graves' hyperthyroidism and ophthalmopathy. It was RNA transcripts that yielded the amplified TCR beta CDR3 regions. A set of HTBI primers served as the primers for a first-round RT-PCR of the TCR CDR3. A single record per CDR3 protein comes from TCRdb applying MiXCR to the multiplex PCR reads. The data hold about 740,000 distinct CDR3 sequences, with about 14% observed a single time. Sample: blood. Every receptor here comes from a woman under 30 with Graves' hyperthyroidism.

This clonotype was seen ten or more times. V usage is TRBV2 and J usage is TRBJ1-5; TRBD1 aligns across 9 bases. This CDR3 has 16 amino acids. Germline trimming cut 4 bases from V and 6 bases from J; bases unmatched to any gene: 10. The germline CDR1 and CDR2 sequences are SNHLY and FYNNEI. This chain's CDR3 is CASSAPDRGGGQPQHF. The CDR3 coding sequence is TGTGCCAGCAGTGCCCCCGACAGGGGGGGCGGTCAGCCCCAGCATTTT.

This clonotype came up many times. The chain links TRBV10-3 to TRBJ2-7; D uncertain. Germline CDR1 is ENHRY and CDR2 is SYGVKD. V was trimmed by 3 bases and J by 9 bases, leaving 15 bases between them. The CDR3 is made up of 13 amino acids. The CDR3 DNA reads as TGTGCCATCAGTGAAGGTAATCCCTCCGGGCAGTACTTC. Translated: CAISEGNPSGQYF.

This clonotype was counted many times. The V call is TRBV6-2 or TRBV6-3, the J call TRBJ2-3, with a possible D match to TRBD2 (6 bases). Per germline, CDR1 MNHEY and CDR2 SVGEGT. With 2 bases removed from V and 5 bases from J, the gap between germline ends came to 11 bases. The CDR3 sequence is 14 residues long. This CDR3 reads CASSYPRLVDTQYF. CDR3 coding DNA: TGTGCCAGCAGTTACCCACGACTAGTAGATACGCAGTATTTT.

Many counts were recorded for this clonotype. This chain connects TRBV18 to TRBJ1-2; D gene uncertain. CDR1 is KGHSH and CDR2 is LQKENI in the germline V gene. The CDR3 runs 13 residues. Trimming took off 3 bases at V and 0 bases at J, with 5 bases between the two ends. Here the CDR3 DNA reads TGTGCCAGCTCACCCGAAGCTAACTATGGCTACACCTTC. Its protein product is CASSPEANYGYTF. The full variable domain, in which reference TRBV18 and TRBJ1-2 provide the parts outside the CDR3, is NAGVMQNPRHLVRRRGQEARLRCSPMKGHSHVYWYRQLPEEGLKFMVYLQKENIIDESGMPKERFSAEFPKEGPSILRIQQVVRGDSAAYFCASSPEANYGYTFGSGTRLTVV.

The J gene is TRBJ2-1, the V gene TRBV24-1; D is unresolved. The CDR3 consists of 12 residues. Germline V CDR1 and CDR2: KGHDR, SFDVKD. V lost 1 base to trimming and J lost 12 bases, with 9 bases between them. The CDR3 here is CATSDFYGPQFF. The CDR3 DNA follows: TGTGCCACCAGTGATTTTTACGGACCGCAGTTCTTC.

CDR3 region: CASRQEAGPYEAFF. In DNA form, the CDR3 reads TGTGCCAGCAGACAAGAAGCCGGGCCCTATGAAGCTTTCTTT. The chain is built from TRBV11-2 and TRBJ1-1, with D hard to call. The CDR3 contains 14 residues. The V gene lost 6 bases and the J gene lost 7 bases, with 18 bases spanning the gap. The germline CDR1 and CDR2 sequences are SGHAT and FQNNGV.

About this clonotype: This may be a read error, as it is one base from a much larger clone. The chain couples TRBV2 to TRBJ2-1; D not certain. This CDR3 spans 12 amino acids. Germline V gene sequence: CDR1 SNHLY, CDR2 FYNNEI. V was clipped by 7 bases and J by 8 bases, with 12 bases between them. CDR3 loop: CASIHLIHEQFF. As DNA, the CDR3 is TGTGCCAGCATACACCTAATCCATGAGCAGTTCTTC.

There are many counts of this clonotype. CDR3 bases: TGTGCCAGCAGCCCCCGGGCGGGGGGTTACAATGAGCAGTTCTTC. Translation: CASSPRAGGYNEQFF. The chain carries TRBV7-2 and TRBJ2-1; 8 positions agree with TRBD2. Trimming removed 5 bases from V and 4 bases from J; junction bases left unmatched: 7. Germline V gene data show CDR1 as SGHTA and CDR2 as FQGNSA. This CDR3 is 15 amino acids long.

This clonotype was counted at least ten times. The rearrangement links TRBV4-1 to TRBJ2-3, with D perhaps TRBD1 (5 bases). V shed 8 bases and J shed 0 bases, with 9 bases lying between them. The CDR3 spans 13 residues. CDR1 and CDR2 (germline): MGHRA, YSYEKL. The CDR3 loop reads CASRRESTDTQYF. The CDR3 DNA follows: TGCGCCAGCCGCAGGGAAAGCACAGATACGCAGTATTTT.

This clonotype was observed at least ten times. This chain links TRBV10-1 with TRBJ2-1; 9 nucleotides align to TRBD2. This CDR3 has 16 amino acids. Germline-derived CDR1 and CDR2 are WNHNN and SYGVQD (reference sequence). J gave up 5 bases and V 6 bases, and 11 bases lay outside the gene matches. DNA for the CDR3: TGCGCCAGCAGCCCGACGGGGGGCGGGAGGGACAATGAGCAGTTCTTC. Amino acid sequence: CASSPTGGGRDNEQFF.

The V and J genes are TRBV24-1 and TRBJ2-1; D is unclear. CDR1 and CDR2 (germline): KGHDR, SFDVKD. V lost 3 bases and J lost 4, with 15 bases in between. The CDR3 totals 16 residues. The CDR3 loop is CATSDARPDGYNEQFF. The CDR3 DNA reads as TGTGCCACCAGTGATGCTCGCCCGGACGGTTACAATGAGCAGTTCTTC.

This clonotype was seen only a few times. The chain recombines TRBV6-2 or TRBV6-3 with TRBJ2-4; 12 bases align to TRBD2. Germline-derived CDR1 and CDR2 are MNHEY and SVGEGT. Losses at the gene ends were 6 bases for V and 7 bases for J; bases not matched to a gene: 4. The CDR3 contains 14 residues. The chain's CDR3 is CASRSGTSGNIQYF. The CDR3 bases are TGTGCCAGCAGAAGCGGGACTAGCGGGAACATTCAGTACTTC.

This clonotype was seen only a few times. A read error is possible here, since a much larger clone lies one base away. This sequence joins TRBV7-6 and TRBJ1-1; the D is unclear. The CDR3 extends over 12 amino acids. In germline, CDR1 is SGHVS, CDR2 FNYEAQ. Trimming pared 2 bases from V and 6 bases from J, leaving 7 bases between. The CDR3 reads CASSLIGAEAFF. CDR3 DNA: TGTGCCAGCAGCTTAATCGGGGCTGAAGCTTTCTTT.

A note on this clonotype: A much larger clone lies a single base off, so this may be a read error. This chain joins TRBV7-8 and TRBJ1-5; D gene unclear. V lost 6 bases, J lost 5 bases, and 11 bases lay in between. Germline assignment: CDR1 SGHVS and CDR2 FQNEAQ. The CDR3 loop spans 13 amino acids. CDR3 region: CASSLKSDQPQHF. The CDR3 region has the DNA TGTGCCAGCAGTTTGAAAAGCGATCAGCCCCAGCATTTT.

V and J are TRBV29-1 and TRBJ2-3; a weak D match, TRBD2 (5 bases). The CDR3 has 16 residues. V lost 5 bases and J 1 base, leaving 19 bases between the germline ends. The V gene's germline CDR1 is SQVTM and CDR2 ANQGSEA. The CDR3 region has the DNA TGCAGCGTTCGTAGGATAGCGCACGAACGCACAGATACGCAGTATTTT. Encoded protein: CSVRRIAHERTDTQYF.

The chain has TRBV10-3 and TRBJ2-1; D is ambiguous. The V end lost 3 bases, the J end lost 2 bases, and 11 bases lay between the germline ends. The CDR3 contains 15 residues. Germline V gene data show CDR1 as ENHRY and CDR2 as SYGVKD. The CDR3 reads CAISDSLTPYNEQFF. CDR3 nucleotides: TGTGCCATCAGTGATTCCCTCACCCCCTACAATGAGCAGTTCTTC.

This clonotype was seen at least ten times. V and J are TRBV28 and TRBJ2-3, with 8 bases fitting TRBD2. The CDR3 totals 15 residues. Germline V lookup: CDR1 MDHEN, CDR2 SYDVKM. With V trimmed by 4 bases and J by 4 bases, 7 bases remained unmatched. The CDR3: CASSSPSGLPDTQYF. CDR3 DNA sequence: TGTGCCAGCAGTTCTCCTAGCGGGCTACCAGATACGCAGTATTTT.

This clonotype showed up just a few times. This chain connects TRBV28 to TRBJ2-1, with TRBD2 identical over 8 bases. The V segment lost 5 bases and the J segment 1 base; nucleotides outside the gene matches: 19. The CDR3 totals 20 residues. The germline V gene has CDR1 MDHEN and CDR2 SYDVKM. The CDR3 DNA reads as TGTGCCAGCAGTCCGGGGGGGGGGACTGATGAAAGGAGGTCCTACAATGAGCAGTTCTTC. Translation gives CASSPGGGTDERRSYNEQFF.

The J gene is TRBJ2-5, the V gene TRBV5-1; no clear D. This CDR3 contains 14 residues. Germline V gene sequence: CDR1 SGHRS, CDR2 YFSETQ. V gave up 3 bases and J gave up 1 base, with 10 bases separating them. CDR3: CASSSVAGQETQYF. DNA for the CDR3: TGCGCCAGCAGCTCCGTGGCCGGCCAAGAGACCCAGTACTTC. Full variable domain (remainder filled in from reference TRBV5-1 and TRBJ2-5): KAGVTQTPRYLIKTRGQQVTLSCSPISGHRSVSWYQQTPGQGLQFLFEYFSETQRNKGNFPGRFSGRQFSNSRSEMNVSTLELGDSALYLCASSSVAGQETQYFGPGTRLLVL.

This clonotype has only one observation. The chain has TRBV4-1 and TRBJ2-7; TRBD2 matches at 12 bases. The CDR3 is 18 amino acids. V lost 0 bases and J lost 3; bases outside the gene matches: 9. The germline V gene encodes CDR1 MGHRA and CDR2 YSYEKL. The CDR3 region has the DNA TGCGCCAGCAGCCAAGATGCCCAGACTAGCGGGAGCCACTACGAGCAGTACTTC. This translates into CASSQDAQTSGSHYEQYF.

In this sample, this clonotype turned up many times. The genes are TRBV11-2 and TRBJ2-3; 7 positions match TRBD1. The V and J ends lost 5 bases and 3 bases, in that order; junction bases with no gene match: 11. Germline V lookup: CDR1 SGHAT, CDR2 FQNNGV. The CDR3 consists of 16 residues. The CDR3 nucleotides are TGTGCCAGCAGCCGAATGGGGAGACAGGGAACAGATACGCAGTATTTT. Protein sequence: CASSRMGRQGTDTQYF.

This sequence joins TRBV19 and TRBJ2-1; 7 nucleotides line up with TRBD1. Germline loops: CDR1 LNHDA, CDR2 SQIVND (reference sequence). After removal of 6 bases from V and 12 bases from J, the junction contained 5 bases not matched to a gene. This CDR3 is 11 amino acids long. CDR3 sequence: CASSHGTVQFF. CDR3 coding DNA: TGTGCCAGTAGCCACGGGACAGTGCAGTTCTTC.

Only a few counts were recorded for this clonotype. The rearrangement uses TRBV29-1 and TRBJ1-2; D ambiguous. The length of the CDR3 is 11 residues. Per germline, CDR1 SQVTM and CDR2 ANQGSEA. The V end lost 7 bases, the J end lost 2 bases, and 8 bases lay between the germline ends. The CDR3 DNA reads as TGCAGCGAACTCACCAACTATGGCTACACCTTC. Translated, it gives CSELTNYGYTF.

The chain recombines TRBV6-5 with TRBJ2-3, with D possibly being TRBD1 or TRBD2 (5 bases each). Deletions cut 1 base from V and 5 bases from J, with 7 bases between. The CDR3 length is 13 residues. CDR1 and CDR2 from the germline V gene are MNHEY and SVGAGI. In DNA, the CDR3 is TGTGCCAGCAGTTACTGGGGGAAAGATACGCAGTATTTT. It translates to CASSYWGKDTQYF.

The gene calls are TRBV20-1 and TRBJ1-2; D may be TRBD1 (5 bases). Between the trimmed V and J ends, which lost 3 bases and 3 bases, there was a span of 20 bases. CDR1 and CDR2 (germline): DFQATT, SNEGSKA (reference sequence). The CDR3 runs to 16 residues. The CDR3 spells CSASPVGQEGYYGYTF. CDR3 nucleotides: TGCAGTGCTAGCCCCGTGGGGCAGGAAGGGTACTATGGCTACACCTTC.

This clonotype was detected ten times or more. CDR3 in amino acids: CASSPPGQGRNEQFF. The DNA for the CDR3 is TGTGCCAGCAGCCCCCCGGGACAGGGGCGCAATGAGCAGTTCTTC. The J gene is TRBJ2-1, the V gene TRBV11-1; 10 bases match TRBD1. In germline, CDR1 is SGHAT, CDR2 FQDESV (reference sequence). This CDR3 spans 15 amino acids. Unmatched junction bases numbered 7, after V lost 5 bases and J lost 6 bases. The full variable domain, completed using reference TRBV11-1 and TRBJ2-1, is EAEVAQSPRYKITEKSQAVAFWCDPISGHATLYWYRQILGQGPELLVQFQDESVVDDSQLPKDRFSAERLKGVDSTLKIQPAELGDSAMYLCASSPPGQGRNEQFFGPGTRLTVL.

This clonotype is a singleton in its sample. A read error may be the cause here, since a much bigger clone is one base away. The chain joins TRBV2 to TRBJ1-5, with D possibly being TRBD1 (5 bases). CDR1 and CDR2 (germline): SNHLY, FYNNEI. This CDR3 is built from 16 residues. The CDR3 coding sequence is TGTGCCGGCAGTCGGTTGGGGCGGGATAGCAATCAGCCCCAGCATTTT. Amino acids: CAGSRLGRDSNQPQHF.